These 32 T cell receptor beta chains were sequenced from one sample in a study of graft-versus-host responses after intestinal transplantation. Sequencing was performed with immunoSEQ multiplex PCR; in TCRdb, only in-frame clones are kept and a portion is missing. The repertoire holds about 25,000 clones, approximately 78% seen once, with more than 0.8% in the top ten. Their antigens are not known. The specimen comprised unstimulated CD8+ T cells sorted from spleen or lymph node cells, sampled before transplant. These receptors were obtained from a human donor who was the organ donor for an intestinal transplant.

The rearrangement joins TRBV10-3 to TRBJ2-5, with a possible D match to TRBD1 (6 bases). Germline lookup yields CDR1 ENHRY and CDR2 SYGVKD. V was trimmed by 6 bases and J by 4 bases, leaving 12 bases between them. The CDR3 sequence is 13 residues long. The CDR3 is CAISREGGETQYF. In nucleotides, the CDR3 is TGTGCCATCAGCCGGGAAGGGGGAGAGACCCAGTACTTC.

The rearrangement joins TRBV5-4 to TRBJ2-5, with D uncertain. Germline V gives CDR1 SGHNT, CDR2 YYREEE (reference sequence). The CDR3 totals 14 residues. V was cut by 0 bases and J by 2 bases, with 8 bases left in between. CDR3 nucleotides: TGTGCCAGCAGCTTGGACTCTCAACAAGAGACCCAGTACTTC. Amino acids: CASSLDSQQETQYF.

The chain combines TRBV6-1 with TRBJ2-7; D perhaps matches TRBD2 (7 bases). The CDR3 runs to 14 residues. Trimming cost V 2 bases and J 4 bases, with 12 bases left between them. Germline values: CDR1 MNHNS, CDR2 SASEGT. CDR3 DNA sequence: TGTGCCAGCAGTGAATTGCGGGGGCAATACGAGCAGTACTTC. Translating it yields CASSELRGQYEQYF.

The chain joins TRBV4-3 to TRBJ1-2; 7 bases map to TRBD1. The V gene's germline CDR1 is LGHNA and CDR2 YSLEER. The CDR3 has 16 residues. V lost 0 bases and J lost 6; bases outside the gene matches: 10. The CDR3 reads CASSQDRAGGGDGYTF. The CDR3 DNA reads TGCGCCAGCAGCCAAGATCGGGCAGGGGGTGGGGATGGCTACACCTTC.

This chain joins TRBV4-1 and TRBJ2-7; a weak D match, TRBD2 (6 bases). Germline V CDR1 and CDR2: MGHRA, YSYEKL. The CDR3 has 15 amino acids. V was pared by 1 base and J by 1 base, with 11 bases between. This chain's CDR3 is CASSQGEAVSYEQYF. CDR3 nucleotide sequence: TGCGCCAGCAGCCAAGGGGAGGCGGTGTCCTACGAGCAGTACTTC.

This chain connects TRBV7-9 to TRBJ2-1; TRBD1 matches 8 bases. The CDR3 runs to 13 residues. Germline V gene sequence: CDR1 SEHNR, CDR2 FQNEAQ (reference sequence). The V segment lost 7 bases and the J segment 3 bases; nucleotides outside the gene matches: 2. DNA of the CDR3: TGTGCCAGCACGGGACAGGACTACAATGAGCAGTTCTTC. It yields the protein CASTGQDYNEQFF.

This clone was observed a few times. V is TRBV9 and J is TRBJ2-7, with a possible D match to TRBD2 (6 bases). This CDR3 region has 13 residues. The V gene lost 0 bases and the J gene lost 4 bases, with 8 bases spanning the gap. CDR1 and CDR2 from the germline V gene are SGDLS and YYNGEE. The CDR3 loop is CASSVGAGYEQYF. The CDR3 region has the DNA TGTGCCAGCAGCGTAGGGGCGGGATACGAGCAGTACTTC.

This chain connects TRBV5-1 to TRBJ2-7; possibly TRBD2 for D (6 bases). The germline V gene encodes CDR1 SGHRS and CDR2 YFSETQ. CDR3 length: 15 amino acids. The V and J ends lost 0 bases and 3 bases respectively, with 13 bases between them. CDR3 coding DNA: TGCGCCAGCAGCTTGGCCAGGGACGGGGGCTACGAGCAGTACTTC. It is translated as CASSLARDGGYEQYF.

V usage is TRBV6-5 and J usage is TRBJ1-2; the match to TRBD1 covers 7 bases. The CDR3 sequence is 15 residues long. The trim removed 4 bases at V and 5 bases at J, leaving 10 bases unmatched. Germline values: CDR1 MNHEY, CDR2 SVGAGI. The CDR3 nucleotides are TGTGCCAGCAGTTCCACAGGGGTGGCGGGGTATGGCTACACCTTC. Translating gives CASSSTGVAGYGYTF.

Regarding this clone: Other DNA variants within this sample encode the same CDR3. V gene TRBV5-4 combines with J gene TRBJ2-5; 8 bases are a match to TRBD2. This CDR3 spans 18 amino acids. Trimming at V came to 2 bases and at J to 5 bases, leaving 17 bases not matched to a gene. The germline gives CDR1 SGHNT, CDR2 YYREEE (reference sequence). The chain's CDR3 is CASSFGSRGGRPPETQYF. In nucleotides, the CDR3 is TGTGCCAGCAGCTTCGGTAGTCGGGGCGGGAGGCCGCCCGAGACCCAGTACTTC.

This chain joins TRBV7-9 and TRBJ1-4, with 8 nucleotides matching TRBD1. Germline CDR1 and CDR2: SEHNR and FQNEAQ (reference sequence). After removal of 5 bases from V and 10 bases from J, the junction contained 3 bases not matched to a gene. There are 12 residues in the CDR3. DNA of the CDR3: TGTGCCAGCAGCCCCAGGGGGCCAAAACTGTTTTTT. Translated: CASSPRGPKLFF.

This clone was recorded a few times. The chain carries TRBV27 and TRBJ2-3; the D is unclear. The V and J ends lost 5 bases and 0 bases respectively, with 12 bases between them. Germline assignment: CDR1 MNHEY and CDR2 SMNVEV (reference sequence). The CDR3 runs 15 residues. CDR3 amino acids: CASSRRPRSTDTQYF. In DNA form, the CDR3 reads TGTGCCAGCAGTAGAAGGCCTCGGAGCACAGATACGCAGTATTTT.

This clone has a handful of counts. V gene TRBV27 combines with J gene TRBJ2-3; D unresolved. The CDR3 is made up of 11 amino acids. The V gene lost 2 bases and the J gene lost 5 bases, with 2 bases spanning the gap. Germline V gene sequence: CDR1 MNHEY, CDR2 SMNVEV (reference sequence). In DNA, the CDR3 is TGTGCCAGCAGTTTAGGAGATACGCAGTATTTT. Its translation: CASSLGDTQYF.

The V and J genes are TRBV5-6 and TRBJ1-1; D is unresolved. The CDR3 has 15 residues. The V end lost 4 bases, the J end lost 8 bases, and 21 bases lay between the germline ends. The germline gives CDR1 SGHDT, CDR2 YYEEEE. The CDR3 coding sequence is TGTGCCAGCAGCGTTGTCGACGGCTCGGAAATCGAAGCTTTCTTT. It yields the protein CASSVVDGSEIEAFF.

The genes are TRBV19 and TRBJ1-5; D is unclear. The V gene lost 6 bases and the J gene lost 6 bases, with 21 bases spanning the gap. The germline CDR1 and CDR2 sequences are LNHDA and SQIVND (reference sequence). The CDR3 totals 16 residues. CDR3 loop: CASSSPYRVGSQPQHF. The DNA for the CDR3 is TGTGCCAGTAGCTCCCCCTACCGCGTAGGTAGTCAGCCCCAGCATTTT.

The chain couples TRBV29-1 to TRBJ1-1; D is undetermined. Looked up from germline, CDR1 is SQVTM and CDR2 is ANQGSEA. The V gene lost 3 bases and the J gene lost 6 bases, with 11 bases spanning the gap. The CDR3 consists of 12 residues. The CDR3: CSVEATEPEAFF. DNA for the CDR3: TGCAGCGTTGAGGCGACGGAACCTGAAGCTTTCTTT.

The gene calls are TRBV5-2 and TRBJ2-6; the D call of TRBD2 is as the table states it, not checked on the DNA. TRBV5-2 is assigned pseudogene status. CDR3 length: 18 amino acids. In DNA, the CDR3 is TGTGCCAGCAAAGACCCGGGAGAGTACACAAAGGCGGGCCACGTCCTGACTTTC. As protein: CASKDPGEYTKAGHVLTF.

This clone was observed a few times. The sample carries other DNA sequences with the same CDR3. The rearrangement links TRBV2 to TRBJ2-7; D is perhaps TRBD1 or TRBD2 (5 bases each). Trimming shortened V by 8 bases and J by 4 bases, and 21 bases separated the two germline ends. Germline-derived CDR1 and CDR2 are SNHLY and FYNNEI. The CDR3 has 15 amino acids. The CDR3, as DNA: TGTGCCAGCGGGGGTGGCAGGGACCGTGGGTACGAGCAGTACTTC. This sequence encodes CASGGGRDRGYEQYF.

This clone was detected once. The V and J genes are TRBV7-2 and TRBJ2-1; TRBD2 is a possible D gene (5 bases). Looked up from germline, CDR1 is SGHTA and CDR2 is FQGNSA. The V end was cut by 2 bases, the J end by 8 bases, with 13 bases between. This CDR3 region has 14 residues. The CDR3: CASSLYPAGDEQFF. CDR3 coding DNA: TGTGCCAGCAGCTTATACCCCGCCGGGGATGAGCAGTTCTTC.

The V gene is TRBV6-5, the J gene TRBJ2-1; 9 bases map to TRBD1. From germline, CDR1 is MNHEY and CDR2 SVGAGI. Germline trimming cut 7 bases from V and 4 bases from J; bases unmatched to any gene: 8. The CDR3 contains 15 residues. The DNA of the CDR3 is TGTGCCAGCACACGGGACAGGGTATGTTACAATGAGCAGTTCTTC. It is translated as CASTRDRVCYNEQFF.

As DNA, the CDR3 is TGTGCCAGCCAAGACTTAGGGGCACAAGAGACCCAGTACTTC. Translation: CASQDLGAQETQYF. The chain couples TRBV19 to TRBJ2-5; TRBD1 is a possible D gene (5 bases). CDR1 and CDR2 (germline): LNHDA, SQIVND (reference sequence). CDR3 length: 14 amino acids. The V end was cut by 9 bases, the J end by 2 bases, with 16 bases between.

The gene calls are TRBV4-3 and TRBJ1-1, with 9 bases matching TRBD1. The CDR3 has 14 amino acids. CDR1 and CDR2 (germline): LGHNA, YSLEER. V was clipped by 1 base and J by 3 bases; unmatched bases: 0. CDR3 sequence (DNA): TGCGCCAGCAGCCAAGGGACAGGGGACACTGAAGCTTTCTTT. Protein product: CASSQGTGDTEAFF.

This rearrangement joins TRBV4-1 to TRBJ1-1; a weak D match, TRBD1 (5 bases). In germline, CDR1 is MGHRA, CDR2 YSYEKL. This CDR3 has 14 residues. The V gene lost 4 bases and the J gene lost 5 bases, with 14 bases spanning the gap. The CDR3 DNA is TGCGCCAGCAGCCCTGGGCAGGGAGGGACTGAAGCTTTCTTT. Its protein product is CASSPGQGGTEAFF.

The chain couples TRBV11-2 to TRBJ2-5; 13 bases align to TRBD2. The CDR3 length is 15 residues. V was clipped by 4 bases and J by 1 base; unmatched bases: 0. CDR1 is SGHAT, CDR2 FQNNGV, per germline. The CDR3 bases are TGTGCCAGCAGCTGGACTAGCGGGGGCCAAGAGACCCAGTACTTC. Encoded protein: CASSWTSGGQETQYF.

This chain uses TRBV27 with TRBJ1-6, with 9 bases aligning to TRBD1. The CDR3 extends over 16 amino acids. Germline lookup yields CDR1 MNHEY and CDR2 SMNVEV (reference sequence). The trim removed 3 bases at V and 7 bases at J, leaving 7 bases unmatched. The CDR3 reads CASSFSPGQGNSPLHF. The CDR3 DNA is TGTGCCAGCAGTTTCTCACCGGGACAGGGAAATTCACCCCTCCACTTT.

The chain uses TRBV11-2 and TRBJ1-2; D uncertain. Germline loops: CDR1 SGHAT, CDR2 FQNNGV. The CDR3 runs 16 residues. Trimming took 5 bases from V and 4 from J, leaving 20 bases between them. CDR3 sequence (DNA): TGTGCCAGCAGCCATGAGGCAAGCAGAAAGACCTATGGCTACACCTTC. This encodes CASSHEASRKTYGYTF.

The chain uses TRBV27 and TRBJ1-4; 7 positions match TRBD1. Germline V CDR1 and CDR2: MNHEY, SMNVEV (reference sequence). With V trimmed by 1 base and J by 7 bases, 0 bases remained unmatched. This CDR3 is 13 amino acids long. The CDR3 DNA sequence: TGTGCCAGCAGTTTATGGACAGGTGAAAAACTGTTTTTT. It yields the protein CASSLWTGEKLFF.

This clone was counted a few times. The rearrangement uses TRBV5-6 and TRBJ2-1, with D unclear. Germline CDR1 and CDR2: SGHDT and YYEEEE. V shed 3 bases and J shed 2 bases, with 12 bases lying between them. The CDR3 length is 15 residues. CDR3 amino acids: CASSSRTRPYNEQFF. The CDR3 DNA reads TGTGCCAGCAGCTCCCGGACCAGACCCTACAATGAGCAGTTCTTC.

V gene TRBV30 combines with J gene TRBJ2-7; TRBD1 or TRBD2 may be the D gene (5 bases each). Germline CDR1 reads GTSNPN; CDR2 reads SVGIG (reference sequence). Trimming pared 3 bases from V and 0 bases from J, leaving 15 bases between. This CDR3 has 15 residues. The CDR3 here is CAWSDPGRPSYEQYF. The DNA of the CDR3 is TGTGCCTGGAGCGACCCGGGACGCCCCTCCTACGAGCAGTACTTC.

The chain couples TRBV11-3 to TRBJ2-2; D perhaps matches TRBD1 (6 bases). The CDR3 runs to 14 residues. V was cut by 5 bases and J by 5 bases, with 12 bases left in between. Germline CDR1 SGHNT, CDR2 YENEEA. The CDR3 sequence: CASSGRGQTGELFF. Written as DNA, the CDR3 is TGTGCCAGCAGCGGGAGAGGACAGACCGGGGAGCTGTTTTTT. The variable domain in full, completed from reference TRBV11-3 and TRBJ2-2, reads EAGVVQSPRYKIIEKKQPVAFWCNPISGHNTLYWYLQNLGQGPELLIRYENEEAVDDSQLPKDRFSAERLKGVDSTLKIQPAELGDSAVYLCASSGRGQTGELFFGEGSRLTVL.

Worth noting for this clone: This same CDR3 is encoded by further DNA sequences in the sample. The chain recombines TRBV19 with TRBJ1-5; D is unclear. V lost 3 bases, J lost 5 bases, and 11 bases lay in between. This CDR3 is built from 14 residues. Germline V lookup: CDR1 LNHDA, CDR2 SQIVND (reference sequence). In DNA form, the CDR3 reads TGTGCCAGTAGTATCCGAGGGCTGGATCAGCCCCAGCATTTT. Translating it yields CASSIRGLDQPQHF.

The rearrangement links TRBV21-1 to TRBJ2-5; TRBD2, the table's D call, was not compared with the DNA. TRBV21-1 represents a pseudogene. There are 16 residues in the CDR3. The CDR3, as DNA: TGTGCCAGCACTCCCGCTCGGGCTGGACTGGAGGAGACCCAGTACTTC. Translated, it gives CASTPARAGLEETQYF.